This TCR beta chain is from a study of blood T cell repertoires in COVID-19. In the study overall: From the United States, Italy and Spain came samples of acute and convalescent COVID-19. From T cells, B-cell-depleted T cells, or PBMCs came the material, which was cDNA or gDNA.

Original handling: Quantification of nucleated cells was approximated via reference gene primer amplification. Some clones are missing from TCRdb's copy, which holds only in-frame ones; the method was immunoSEQ multiplex PCR. That table gives V, J and clone size, and the DNA gave D and trimming. This sample has some 130,000 clones; more than 85% occur once, and the top ten carry 18%. Per germline, CDR1 SGHVS and CDR2 FQNEAQ. Deletions cut 0 bases from V and 2 bases from J, with 8 bases between. The length of the CDR3 is 15 residues. Material: peripheral blood. The TCR originated in a man aged 50-60 years with active or convalescent COVID-19. The chain carries TRBV7-8 and TRBJ1-5; D not certain. As DNA, the CDR3 is TGTGCCAGCAGCTTAGCGCTAGGCGGCAATCAGCCCCAGCATTTT. As protein: CASSLALGGNQPQHF.